This entry describes one TCR delta chain. The antigen is unknown. The sample is drawn from a study of Vδ1+ human thymocytes. Study outcomes and limitations: Thymic TRG and TRD repertoires appeared highly polyclonal, with Gaussian CDR3 length distributions.

Purity of the sorted Vdelta1+ thymocytes ranged from about 97% to 99.6%. The template was reverse-transcribed extracted RNA. The CDR3 regions were amplified by multiplex PCR from V-gene primers to a constant-region primer. TCRdb ran CATT on the multiplex PCR reads. The repertoire holds 22,000 or so delta-chain clones, around 7.4% seen once, with approximately 1% in the top ten. The CDR3 is made up of 18 amino acids. The germline V gene encodes CDR1 TSWWSYY and CDR2 QGS. V lost 1 base and J 0 bases, leaving 18 bases between the germline ends. This receptor was obtained from a child less than two years old who had congenital heart surgery. Sequenced material: Vdelta1+ gamma-delta thymocytes from the thymus. Subset described: FACS-sorted CD3+ TCRalphabeta- TCRVdelta1+ TCRVdelta2- thymocytes. The rearrangement uses TRDV1 and TRDJ1, with no clear D. CDR3 nucleotides: TGTGCTCTTGGGGAACCCTGCCCCGTTTTTGTACACACCGATAAACTCATCTTT. Amino acid sequence: CALGEPCPVFVHTDKLIF.